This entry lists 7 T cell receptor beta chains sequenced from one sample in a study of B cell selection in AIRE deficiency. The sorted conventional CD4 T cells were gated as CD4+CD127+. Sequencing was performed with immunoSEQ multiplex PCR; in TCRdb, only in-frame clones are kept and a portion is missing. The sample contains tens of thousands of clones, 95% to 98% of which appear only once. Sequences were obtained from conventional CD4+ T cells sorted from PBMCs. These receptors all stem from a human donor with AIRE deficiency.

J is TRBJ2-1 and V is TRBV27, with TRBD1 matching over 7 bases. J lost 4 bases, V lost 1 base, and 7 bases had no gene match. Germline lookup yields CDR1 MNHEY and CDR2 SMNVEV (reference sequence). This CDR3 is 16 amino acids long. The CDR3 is CASSLYWDREYNEQFF. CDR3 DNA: TGTGCCAGCAGTTTATATTGGGACAGAGAGTACAATGAGCAGTTCTTC.

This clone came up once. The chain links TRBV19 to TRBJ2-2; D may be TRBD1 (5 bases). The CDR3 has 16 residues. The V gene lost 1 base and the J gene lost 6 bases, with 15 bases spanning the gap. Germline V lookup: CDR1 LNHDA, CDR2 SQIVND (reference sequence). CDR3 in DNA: TGTGCCAGTAGTATAGGAGGCAGGGTCCCAGCCGGGGAGCTGTTTTTT. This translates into CASSIGGRVPAGELFF. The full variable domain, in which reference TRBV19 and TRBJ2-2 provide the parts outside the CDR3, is DGGITQSPKYLFRKEGQNVTLSCEQNLNHDAMYWYRQDPGQGLRLIYYSQIVNDFQKGDIAEGYSVSREKKESFPLTVTSAQKNPTAFYLCASSIGGRVPAGELFFGEGSRLTVL.

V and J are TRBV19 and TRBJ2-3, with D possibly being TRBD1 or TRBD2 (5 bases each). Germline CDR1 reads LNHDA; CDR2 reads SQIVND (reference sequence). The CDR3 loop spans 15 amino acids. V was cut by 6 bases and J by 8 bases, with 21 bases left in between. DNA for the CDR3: TGTGCCAGTAGGCCTGGGGACCGGCAGGCAGGTACGCAGTATTTT. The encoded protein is CASRPGDRQAGTQYF.

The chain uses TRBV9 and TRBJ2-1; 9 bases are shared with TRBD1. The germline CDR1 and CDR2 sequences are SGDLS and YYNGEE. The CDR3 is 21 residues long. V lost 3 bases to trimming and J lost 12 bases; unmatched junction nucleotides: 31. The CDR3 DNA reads TGTGCCAGCAGCGCCCGGGACAGGGCATTCTTAGGTGGCACAGTGCACTCGGGGCAGTTCTTC. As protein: CASSARDRAFLGGTVHSGQFF.

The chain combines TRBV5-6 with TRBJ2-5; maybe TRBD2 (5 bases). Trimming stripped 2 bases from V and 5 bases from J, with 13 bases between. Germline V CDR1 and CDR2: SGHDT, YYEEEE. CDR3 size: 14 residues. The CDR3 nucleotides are TGTGCCAGCAGCTTCGGGGTTGCGTGGGAGACCCAGTACTTC. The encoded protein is CASSFGVAWETQYF. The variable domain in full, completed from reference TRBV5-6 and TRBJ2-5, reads DAGVTQSPTHLIKTRGQQVTLRCSPKSGHDTVSWYQQALGQGPQFIFQYYEEEERQRGNFPDRFSGHQFPNYSSELNVNALLLGDSALYLCASSFGVAWETQYFGPGTRLLVL.

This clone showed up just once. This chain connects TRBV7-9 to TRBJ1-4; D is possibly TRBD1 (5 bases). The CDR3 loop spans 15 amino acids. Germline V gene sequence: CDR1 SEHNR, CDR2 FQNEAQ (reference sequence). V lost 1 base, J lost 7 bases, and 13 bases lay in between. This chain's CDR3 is CASSLVGQGGEKLFF. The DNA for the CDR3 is TGTGCCAGCAGCTTAGTAGGCCAGGGTGGTGAAAAACTGTTTTTT.

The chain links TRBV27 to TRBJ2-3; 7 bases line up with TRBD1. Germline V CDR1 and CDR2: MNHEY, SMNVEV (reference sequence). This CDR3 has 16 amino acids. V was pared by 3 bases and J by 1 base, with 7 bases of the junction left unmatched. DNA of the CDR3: TGTGCCAGCAGTTTCGGGACAGACGCTGGCACAGATACGCAGTATTTT. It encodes CASSFGTDAGTDTQYF.